Reported below is one T cell receptor (beta chain). It has no known antigen specificity. No much larger clonotype is one base removed from it; base qualities were not supplied. The data derive from a study of blood T cell repertoires in COVID-19 (TCRdb year 2020). At the level of the whole study: Collaborator samples came from the United States, Italy and Spain and covered acute and convalescent phases of COVID-19. The prospective study material was composed of cDNA or gDNA derived from T cells, B-cell-depleted T cells, or PBMCs. Deeply sampled blood TCRbeta repertoires from subjects exposed to, actively infected with, or recovered from COVID-19 were included in the dataset. The repertoires were made available in a free public database intended to serve as a resource for research on the immune response to SARS-CoV-2. Samples came from the ongoing ImmuneRACE study (first 160 participants) plus 1,254 subjects from 6 global collaborators. Nearly every sample came with metadata listing a de-identified subject ID, COVID-19 status, age in years and sex. Where available, HLA class I and class II types were taken from metadata supplied by the sample provider and were not determined by assay-based typing. General findings and caveats noted by the study authors: The quantity of clinical and demographic metadata differed by source and by participant and was supplied without curation.

Participants in the prospective study were enrolled through a virtual design, were aged about 18 to 89 years, and lived in 24 United States geographic areas. To assign participants to cohorts, the prospective study relied on clinical history that participants themselves reported in a screening survey and a study questionnaire. Exposed participants had been in contact with someone with a PCR-confirmed or clinician-diagnosed COVID-19 case within 2 weeks of study entry. In the prospective study, whole blood, serum and a nasopharyngeal or oropharyngeal swab were collected from each participant by mobile phlebotomists. Additional blood draws and questionnaires over an approximately two-month period could optionally be provided by prospective study participants. Before DNA extraction, prospective study blood samples were shipped either frozen or at room temperature. The immunoSEQ Assay, a bias-controlled multiplex PCR, was used to amplify TCRbeta CDR3 regions from genomic DNA. Under the source paper's analysis protocol: The number of nucleated cells in each sample was estimated by amplification of reference gene primers within the assay. Sequence reads were collapsed and filtered to measure the absolute abundance of every unique TCRbeta CDR3 rearrangement. Productive Simpson clonality was computed per sample as the square root of Simpson's diversity index over productive rearrangements. Imported from immuneACCESS, the table was reduced by TCRdb to in-frame sequences with V and J called. These copies leave out some clones; in studies compared against another copy, an unresolved V gene accounts for under half, and the cause of the remainder is not known. For V, J and clone size, that table is used; D and trimming come from the DNA. The sample table records 150,000 or so clones; around 87% of these occur just once. The ten largest clones take up under 4.5% of the sample.

CDR1 LGHNA and CDR2 YSLEER are derived from the germline V gene. The CDR3 spans 15 residues, from the cysteine through the phenylalanine. Here the CDR3 DNA is all that survives: 45 bases in frame from base 1. Trimming removed 1 base from V and 7 bases from J; the gene matches leave 9 bases unexplained. The sequencing sample was made of PBMCs or T cells enriched from blood (not recorded which). The sequence links TRBV4-3 to TRBJ1-2, with 7 central nucleotides matching TRBD1. This clonotype originated in a woman aged 40 to 50 who had been exposed to COVID-19. This receptor carries the CDR3 CASSQGQAGGFGYTF. The bases read TGCGCCAGCAGCCAAGGCCAGGCAGGGGGTTTTGGCTACACCTTC.